The entry below describes one TCR beta chain. Its antigen remains undetermined. Per-base quality was not reported, and no clone a single base away is much larger than it. The data originate from a study of shared clonotypes between healthy human individuals (TCRdb year 2020). With regard to the full study: The cohort included a few men and two women between 18 and 49 years of age. Per donor, leukapheresis produced somewhere between about 0.9 and 10 billion PBMCs. Libraries were prepared and TCR repertoires were sequenced by different laboratories using diverse techniques, in order to increase sequencing depth and limit assay-specific biases. To estimate repertoire size and how much clonotypes are shared between individuals, the study performed deep sequencing of blood TCR repertoires from about 5 healthy adults.

Paper-wide results and their limitations: Sampling was limited to blood, and TCR repertoires in tissue likely differ from TCR repertoires in blood. Because the study included only a small number of donors, the genetic and exposure-history diversity represented was limited. Based on pairwise subsampling, the degree of clonotype sharing among donors was expected to be affected by sequencing depth.

The donors were healthy, HIV-negative adults who had no recently reported acute infections or vaccinations. Only Caucasian adults living in Nashville, Tennessee, USA were represented among the donors. For unsorted samples, about 85 million PBMCs were counted and genomic DNA was extracted with the QIAamp DNA Blood Mini kit. Blood was collected by leukapheresis, and PBMCs were isolated by Ficoll-Histopaque density gradient centrifugation and then cryopreserved in liquid nitrogen vapor phase. Using the deep immunoSEQ assay, TCR CDR3 regions were amplified from genomic DNA by multiplex PCR. Extracted genomic DNA from each cell subset was spread evenly across all wells of several immunoSEQ 96-well plates, with each plate serving as a replicate. For unsorted PBMC, roughly 0.3 ug genomic DNA, equal to roughly 32,000 T cell genomes, was loaded into each replicate PCR. Genomic DNA from unsorted PBMC was sequenced over ten immunoSEQ deep assay plates. The purified libraries were quantified using a Qubit 3.0 fluorometer, sized with a Bioanalyzer 2100, and then quantified again using the KAPA Library Quantification kit. Every immunoSEQ 96-well plate was sequenced on a separate single-read 150-cycle Illumina NextSeq 550 flow cell. The source study handled its data this way. Because the immunoSEQ output held only junctional sequences and lacked quality scores, the filtering could not match the filtering applied to full-length reads. To assign V/J genes and CDR3, sequences were annotated against IMGT germline references using PyIR, a Python wrapper for IgBLAST v1.9. Any read was removed if the V/J assignment was weak (E-value above 1e-6), the CDR3 was missing, or the read contained stop codons, out-of-frame junctions, or ambiguous translated residues. A V3J clonotype was defined by an identical inferred V gene, J gene, and CDR3 amino acid sequence. Percentage overlap between repertoires was computed as shared unique clonotypes divided by the size of the smaller repertoire. RTK rarefaction, the Chao1 estimator, and Recon v2.1 estimates of unobserved clonotypes were used to assess repertoire richness. TCRdb limited this immuneACCESS table to in-frame rearrangements with V and J called. A share of clones is missing; checked studies link under half to unresolved V genes, and the rest is unexplained. For V, J and clone size, that table is used; D and trimming come from the DNA. The sample table shows roughly 490,000 clones, and less than 80% are seen once. Of the sample, approximately 12% is held by the ten largest clones.

Trimming removed 7 bases from V and 5 bases from J, leaving 20 bases between the germline ends. CDR1 MNHNS and CDR2 SASEGT were looked up in the germline V gene. Including the terminal cysteine and phenylalanine, the CDR3 comprises 15 residues. The sequence is cut down to CDR3 DNA, 45 bases in frame from base 1. The chain uses TRBV6-1 and TRBJ2-5; tentative D gene TRBD2, with 6 bases matching. This TCR was sampled from a woman aged 40 to 50 in good health. Some clones in this sample may be carry-over from other donors' samples. The specimen was PBMCs. The CDR3 protein: CASTTGTASLETQYF. The sequenced DNA: TGTGCCAGCACCACCGGGACTGCCTCCCTGGAGACCCAGTACTTC.